This T cell receptor (beta chain) is from a study of a mutant IDH1 vaccine in newly diagnosed glioma. Whole-study context: Pretreatment consisted of radiotherapy, temozolomide, or both, with most receiving both. Week 35 brought visit V12, which was followed by visit V13 at week 47.

This clone was seen a handful of times. The antigen is undetermined. The CDR3 spans 13 residues. Germline V CDR1 and CDR2: SNHLY, FYNNEI. V lost 4 bases to trimming and J lost 11 bases, with 12 bases between them. Sequencing used immunoSEQ multiplex PCR; TCRdb keeps in-frame clones, though not all of them. The sample holds approximately 41,000 clones, roughly nine tenths seen once. Stated time point: week 35, safety follow-up. Each dose of the vaccine consisted of 300 ug of mutant IDH1 20-mer peptide, with topical imiquimod. Eight vaccinations were given in weeks 1, 3, 5, 7, 11, 15, 19 and 23. In every donor, the tumor was a new WHO grade 3 or 4 IDH1-mutant, ATRX-lost astrocytoma.

The source is a man aged 40-50 years with glioma. J is TRBJ1-6 and V is TRBV2; possibly TRBD1 for D (5 bases). Specimen: PBMCs, collected from a glioma patient whose treatment included an IDH1 peptide vaccine. CDR3 nucleotide sequence: TGTGCCAGCAGTGTCGAGGGGTCAGCACCCCTCCACTTT. It translates to CASSVEGSAPLHF. Using reference TRBV2 and TRBJ1-6 for the parts outside the CDR3, the full variable domain is EPEVTQTPSHQVTQMGQEVILRCVPISNHLYFYWYRQILGQKVEFLVSFYNNEISEKSEIFDDQFSVERPDGSNFTLKIRSTKLEDSAMYFCASSVEGSAPLHFGNGTRLTVT.